The TCR beta chain described here comes from a study of T cell clones after liver transplantation. At the level of the study: In this trial, immunosuppression withdrawal was attempted within 2 years of liver transplant. As an antigen-independent comparator, third-party-reactive TCRbeta sequences came from pre-transplant mixed lymphocyte reactions.

Some clones are missing from TCRdb's copy, which holds only in-frame ones; the method was immunoSEQ multiplex PCR. The sample holds thousands of clones, about 32% seen once. V lost 7 bases, J lost 8 bases, and 8 bases lay in between. The CDR3 extends over 11 amino acids. Germline CDR1 reads MNHEY; CDR2 reads SMNVEV (reference sequence). Proliferating CFSE-low MLR cells were sequenced to define alloreactive TCRbeta sequences. Graft donor PBMCs, splenocytes, lymph-node cells, or third-party PBMCs stimulated pre-transplant recipient cells. To note about this clone: Its cognate antigen is unknown.

The material sequenced was CD8+ T cells from cultured PBMCs. The chain couples TRBV27 to TRBJ1-4; the D gene is possibly TRBD1 (6 bases). The source is a human patient who received a liver transplant. Among the T cells, some may be from the graft donor. The CDR3 bases are TGTGCCAGCAATGGGGGCGAAAAACTGTTTTTT. Translated, it gives CASNGGEKLFF.